Shown below are 20 T cell receptor beta chains from a single sample sequenced in a study of tumor and adjacent non-tumor tissue in lung cancer. TCRbeta libraries were built with three rounds of nested PCR, modified from ARM-PCR. MiXCR was run by TCRdb on the multiplex PCR reads, yielding one entry per CDR3 protein. The sample has just over 200,000 distinct CDR3 sequences, 71% seen once. RNA was extracted from bulk tissue without any cell sorting. The sample taken for sequencing was lung tumor tissue. These receptors were taken from a man aged 55 to 70 with non-small cell lung cancer.

A remark on this clonotype: One end of the junction does not line up with germline, which may come from a read error. The chain employs TRBV4-1 and TRBJ1-2, with 7 bases fitting TRBD1. The CDR3 extends over 14 amino acids. The germline V gene has CDR1 MGHRA and CDR2 YSYEKL. Written as DNA, the CDR3 is TGCGCCAGCAGCCAACCCGACAGGGTCAATGGGTACACCTTC. It specifies CASSQPDRVNGYTF.

The CDR3 bases are TGTGCCGGTAGCTTCCGACAGGGGGCTGGGTACGAGCAGTACTTC. Protein: CAGSFRQGAGYEQYF. The rearrangement uses TRBV11-1 and TRBJ2-7, with TRBD1 matching 10 bases. Trimming removed 11 bases from V and 4 bases from J; junction bases left unmatched: 14. The CDR3 has 15 amino acids. Germline CDR1 and CDR2: SGHAT and FQDESV (reference sequence).

This clonotype was picked up many times. This chain joins TRBV12-3 or TRBV12-4 and TRBJ1-5; TRBD1 matches at 7 bases. This CDR3 spans 15 amino acids. Trimming cost V 5 bases and J 1 base; bases outside gene matches: 5. For the CDR3, the DNA is TGTGCCAGCAGTCCAGGGGGTACGAGCAATCAGCCCCAGCATTTT. Amino acid sequence: CASSPGGTSNQPQHF.

Regarding this clonotype: Likely a read error: the CDR3 ends without its conserved phenylalanine or tryptophan. The limits of the CDR3 on the DNA are not certain, so only TCRdb's listed CDR3 is given. The chain has TRBV5-5 and TRBJ2-3; the DNA was not used to check the table's D call, TRBD2. Ends included, the CDR3 has 15 residues. Germline-derived CDR1 and CDR2 are SGHKS and YYEKEE (reference sequence). The CDR3 loop is CASSHAGKRADTRYL.

In regard to this clonotype: A read error is possible here, since a much larger clone lies one base away. The chain couples TRBV6-2 or TRBV6-3 to TRBJ2-7; TRBD2 matches 7 bases. Per germline, CDR1 MNHEY and CDR2 SVGEGT. The CDR3 is 15 residues long. The CDR3 DNA reads as TGTGCCAGCAATTACTCGGGAGGAAATCGCCACGAGCAGTACTTC. Its translation: CASNYSGGNRHEQYF.

This clonotype was found once. A single base separates this from a much larger clone, so it may be a read error. This CDR3 fails to terminate in the conserved phenylalanine or tryptophan, so it likely reflects a read error. The V and J genes are TRBV6-1 and TRBJ2-2; TRBD1 matches 8 bases. Looked up from germline, CDR1 is MNHNS and CDR2 is SASEGT. The CDR3 covers 15 residues. After removal of 6 bases from V and 1 base from J, the junction contained 4 bases not matched to a gene. The CDR3 region has the DNA TGTGCCAGCAGCAATGGACAGGGGAACACCGGGGAGCTGTTTTTA. Encoded protein: CASSNGQGNTGELFL.

This chain connects TRBV4-1 to TRBJ1-2, with TRBD1 identical over 7 bases. Germline V gives CDR1 MGHRA, CDR2 YSYEKL. There are 15 residues in the CDR3. V gave up 3 bases and J gave up 4 bases; unmatched junction bases: 8. CDR3 sequence reads: CASSQGTGAGYGYTF. CDR3 DNA sequence: TGCGCCAGCAGCCAGGGCACAGGGGCAGGCTATGGCTACACCTTC.

The chain recombines TRBV11-1 with TRBJ2-1; D perhaps matches TRBD2 (5 bases). Germline CDR1 SGHAT, CDR2 FQDESV (reference sequence). V was trimmed by 5 bases and J by 4 bases, leaving 15 bases between them. The CDR3 consists of 15 residues. The CDR3 sequence is CASSPRTFKYNEQFF. As DNA, the CDR3 is TGTGCCAGCAGCCCCCGGACTTTCAAGTACAATGAGCAGTTCTTC. The full variable domain, with the rest looked up from reference TRBV11-1 and TRBJ2-1, is EAEVAQSPRYKITEKSQAVAFWCDPISGHATLYWYRQILGQGPELLVQFQDESVVDDSQLPKDRFSAERLKGVDSTLKIQPAELGDSAMYLCASSPRTFKYNEQFFGPGTRLTVL.

This clonotype was seen just once. The germline gene is not matched at one end of the junction; a read error may be the cause. Here the CDR3 reads CVSSPHQEGRETQHF. The DNA for the CDR3 is TGTGTCAGCAGCCCCCACCAGGAGGGGCGTGAGACCCAGCACTTC. This sequence joins TRBV11-2 and TRBJ2-5; TRBD2 is a possible D gene (6 bases). The CDR3 totals 15 residues. Germline loops: CDR1 SGHAT, CDR2 FQNNGV.

As regards this clonotype: A much larger clone lies a single base off, so this may be a read error. The chain combines TRBV7-9 with TRBJ1-1; no clear D gene. CDR3 length: 12 amino acids. CDR1 is SEHNR and CDR2 is FQNEAQ in the germline V gene (reference sequence). In nucleotides, the CDR3 is TGTGCCACCTCATGGGATAACAGTGAAGCTTTCTTT. It is translated as CATSWDNSEAFF.

The rearrangement uses TRBV7-9 and TRBJ2-7; TRBD1 agrees at 7 bases. The CDR3 is 15 residues long. Germline-derived CDR1 and CDR2 are SEHNR and FQNEAQ (reference sequence). The V and J ends lost 2 bases and 3 bases, in that order; junction bases with no gene match: 7. Here the CDR3 reads CASSLRQGRNYEQYF. For the CDR3, the DNA is TGTGCCAGCAGCTTAAGACAGGGTAGAAACTACGAGCAGTACTTC.

This clonotype was seen at least ten times. J is TRBJ2-3 and V is TRBV29-1; D unresolved. This CDR3 is built from 14 residues. Trimming shortened V by 6 bases and J by 3 bases, and 16 bases separated the two germline ends. The germline V gene encodes CDR1 SQVTM and CDR2 ANQGSEA. The DNA of the CDR3 is TGCAGCGTGGACCCGGGCCAGGCGACAGATACGCAGTATTTT. Its protein is CSVDPGQATDTQYF.

With regard to this clonotype: One junction end does not reproduce the germline sequence, and a read error may be involved. The chain employs TRBV6-5 and TRBJ1-2; D gene unclear. The CDR3 totals 13 residues. The germline V gene has CDR1 MNHEY and CDR2 SVGAGI. CDR3 sequence (DNA): TGTGCCAGCATTTCCAACCCCCTTTATGGCTACAGCTTC. Protein sequence: CASISNPLYGYSF.

The chain combines TRBV7-3 with TRBJ2-2; the D is unclear. The CDR3 is 11 amino acids. Trimming took 5 bases from V and 8 from J, leaving 6 bases between them. Germline CDR1 is SGHTA and CDR2 is FQGTGA. The CDR3 coding sequence is TGTGCCAGCAGCGAAGGTGGGGAGCTGTTTTTT. Protein: CASSEGGELFF.

The table lists this clonotype with a count of one. The chain joins TRBV12-3 or TRBV12-4 to TRBJ1-1, with no clear D. The CDR3 length is 16 residues. Deletions cut 0 bases from V and 4 bases from J, with 15 bases between. The CDR3 DNA sequence: TGTGCCAGCAGTTTAGCGAATAGGGCTGGGAGCACTGAAGCTTTCTTT. Translating gives CASSLANRAGSTEAFF.

This clonotype was seen ten or more times. The chain combines TRBV11-3 with TRBJ2-1; 10 nucleotides match TRBD1. The trim removed 5 bases at V and 9 bases at J, leaving 10 bases unmatched. The CDR3 sequence is 15 residues long. Germline V gene lookup returns CDR1 SGHNT and CDR2 YENEEA. Written as DNA, the CDR3 is TGTGCCAGCAGCATTCTCGGACAGGGGGGTTCTGAGCAGTTCTTC. As protein: CASSILGQGGSEQFF.

As for this clonotype: The junction does not match germline at one end; this may be a read error. The V gene is TRBV20-1, the J gene TRBJ2-1; 10 bases fit TRBD2. The CDR3 spans 14 residues. Germline-derived CDR1 and CDR2 are DFQATT and SNEGSKA (reference sequence). CDR3 protein: CGASAGGIYNEQLF. In nucleotides, the CDR3 is TGCGGTGCCTCAGCGGGAGGGATTTACAATGAGCAGCTCTTC.

On this clonotype itself: At one end the junction does not follow the germline gene, possibly because of a read error. The gene calls are TRBV5-4 and TRBJ1-1, with D possibly TRBD1 on 6 matching bases. The CDR3 contains 13 residues. Looked up from germline, CDR1 is SGHNT and CDR2 is YYREEE (reference sequence). The CDR3 DNA sequence: TGTGCCGGCAGCCCGAAGAGGGGGGCTGAAGCTTTCTTT. It codes for CAGSPKRGAEAFF.

Details on this clonotype: One end of the junction fails to match germline, which may point to a read error. The chain combines TRBV28 with TRBJ2-7; D is possibly TRBD1 (5 bases). From germline, CDR1 is MDHEN and CDR2 SYDVKM. The CDR3 has 14 residues. CDR3 nucleotide sequence: TGTGTCAGCAGCCCCCCCTTAGACAGCCACGAGCAGTACTTC. Translating gives CVSSPPLDSHEQYF.

Points on this clonotype: Likely a read error: the CDR3 ends without its conserved phenylalanine or tryptophan. No DNA is shown, since the ends of the CDR3 on it are uncertain; the CDR3 is the one TCRdb lists. The V gene is TRBV11-3, the J gene TRBJ2-7. The CDR3 spans 14 amino acids, including both terminal residues. The germline V gene encodes CDR1 SGHNT and CDR2 YENEEA. CDR3 residues: CASSLSQLTYEQCI.